These T cell receptor delta chains were read from a single sample in a study of gamma-delta T cells after stem cell transplantation. TCRdb ran CATT on the RT-PCR reads. The sample consists of 2,000 to 2,500 delta-chain clones, less than 2% of them appearing once. The material sequenced was gamma-delta T cells. These TCRs come from a human donor. It is not recorded whose cells these are; they may come from a transplant donor. Each CDR3 is given with its conserved first and last residue. Each record gives: D gene, J gene, V gene, clone size, CDR3 DNA, CDR3 protein. The D gene is left open where the match is weak. Size is stated for part of the rows, as once, few or many counts, or as a class when the clone is expanded.

>TRDD3|TRDJ1|TRDV2|NA
TGTGCCTGTGACACCGCCGACCCCCCCCTCTGGGGGATACGCCAGAGGGATAAACTCATCTTT
CACDTADPPLWGIRQRDKLIF
>TRDD3|TRDJ1|TRDV2|NA
TGTGCCTGTGACACCCTCATACTGGGGGATACGGGTACGTCCGATAAACTCATCTTT
CACDTLILGDTGTSDKLIF
>TRDD3|TRDJ1|TRDV2|few
TGTGCCTGCGGCTCACTGGGGGGAGACACCGATAAACTCATCTTT
CACGSLGGDTDKLIF
>TRDD3|TRDJ1|TRDV2|large
TGTGCCTGTGACACCGTACTGGGGGATACTGAGTCCGGCACCGATAAACTCATCTTT
CACDTVLGDTESGTDKLIF
>TRDD3|TRDJ1|TRDV2|large
TGTGCCTGTGACACCATACTTCCTCCCCTACTGGGGGATACCTCCACCGATAAACTCATCTTT
CACDTILPPLLGDTSTDKLIF
>TRDD3|TRDJ1|TRDV2|NA
TGTGCCTGTGACACCCTGAGGGGGATACCCACCGATAAACTCATCTTT
CACDTLRGIPTDKLIF
>NA|TRDJ1|TRDV2|large
TGTGCCTGTGACACCGTCGGGGCCCTCGATAGACTCATCTTT
CACDTVGALDRLIF
>TRDD3|TRDJ1|TRDV2|large
TGTGCCTGCAAATCTATGGGGGATACGCAAGGCACCGATAAACTCATCTTT
CACKSMGDTQGTDKLIF
>NA|TRDJ2|TRDV2|large
TGTGCCTGTGACATACTAGGAGGGGGGGCCCGAGGAGCTTTGACAGCACAACTCTTCTTT
CACDILGGGARGALTAQLFF
>TRDD3|TRDJ1|TRDV2|NA
TGTGCCTGTGACGGGGTGGGGGATACGCTAGAGCCCGACACCGATAAACTCATCTTT
CACDGVGDTLEPDTDKLIF
>TRDD3|TRDJ1|TRDV2|medium-sized
TGTGCCTGTGTATCCCCCTGGGGGATACGCGAGTACACCGATAAACTCATCTTT
CACVSPWGIREYTDKLIF
>NA|TRDJ1|TRDV1|medium-sized
TGTGCTCTTGGGGAGGCACCTCTAGGGGACACCGATAAACTCATCTTT
CALGEAPLGDTDKLIF